This paragraph covers one TCR beta chain sequence. Generated by immunoSEQ multiplex PCR, the TCRdb table keeps only in-frame clones and is missing some. The table lists approximately 300,000 clones, 70% to 90% of them singletons. This sample is part of a study of blood T cell repertoires in COVID-19. Study-wide context: T cells, B-cell-depleted T cells, or PBMCs provided the cDNA or gDNA that served as material.

The ends were cut back, 10 bases at V and 3 bases at J, with 15 bases in the middle. CDR1 and CDR2 from the germline V gene are KGHSH and LQKENI. The CDR3 is 13 residues long. Researchers sorted participants into cohorts using their self-reported clinical history. Cohort 3 donors counted as recovered after two negative PCRs, clearance, or resolved symptoms. Material: PBMCs or T cells enriched from blood (not recorded which). This TCR came from a woman between 25 and 40 years old who had recovered from COVID-19. The chain employs TRBV18 and TRBJ1-2, with D perhaps matching TRBD1 (5 bases). CDR3 loop: CATKGDLDYGYTF. The CDR3 nucleotides read TGTGCCACCAAAGGGGATCTCGACTATGGCTACACCTTC.